This TCR beta chain appears in the sequencing data of a study of CD8 T cells in Susac syndrome. Both CD4+ and CD8+ T cells were negatively isolated, and TEMRA cells underwent FACS enrichment. Random hexamers were used to reverse transcribe the RNA input (0.5 to 1 ug). The amplification used immunoSEQ multiplex PCR on TCR beta CDR3; it spanned 54 Vbeta and 13 Jbeta. A single record per CDR3 protein comes from TCRdb applying MiXCR to the immunoSEQ multiplex PCR reads. The sample contains fewer than 150,000 distinct CDR3 sequences, approximately 90% of which appear only once. The CDR3 sequence is 12 residues long. V lost 3 bases, J lost 12 bases, and 6 bases stayed unmatched. Germline CDR1 and CDR2: SGDLS and YYNGEE.

The chain links TRBV9 to TRBJ2-1; TRBD2 matches 7 bases. The sequence was collected from a human donor with multiple sclerosis. The specimen sequenced was CD8+ T cells from PBMCs. CDR3 in amino acids: CASSGEGHGQFF. The CDR3 nucleotides read TGTGCCAGCAGCGGGGAGGGGCATGGGCAGTTCTTC.